The 11 T cell receptor beta chains below were found in one sample sequenced in a study of CD8 T cells in ankylosing spondylitis. TCRdb processed the 5' RACE reads anew with MiXCR; each CDR3 protein has one entry. This sample yields around 330,000 distinct CDR3 sequences, of which around a tenth are seen a single time; about 10% belongs to the top ten. The source material was blood, either unsorted or a sorted T cell fraction (not recorded which). These receptors were collected from a female donor with ankylosing spondylitis or in good health (not recorded which).

The table lists this clonotype with many counts. At one boundary the junction diverges from the germline segment, which might be a read error. V usage is TRBV20-1 and J usage is TRBJ1-4, with a weak D call TRBD1 (6 bases). This CDR3 region has 13 residues. Germline V gene lookup returns CDR1 DFQATT and CDR2 SNEGSKA (reference sequence). CDR3 loop: CSVTQLTWGPHGF. DNA of the CDR3: TGCAGTGTTACGCAACTCACTTGGGGGCCACACGGTTTT.

The chain recombines TRBV5-1 with TRBJ2-1; maybe TRBD2 (6 bases). Germline V CDR1 and CDR2: SGHRS, YFSETQ. Trimming stripped 1 base from V and 1 base from J, with 27 bases between. The CDR3 is 21 amino acids. The CDR3: CASSLPRPGRGAPWSYNEQFF. CDR3 coding DNA: TGCGCCAGCAGCTTGCCACGACCCGGCCGCGGGGCCCCTTGGTCCTACAATGAGCAGTTCTTC.

This clonotype was counted a few times. The chain carries TRBV12-3 or TRBV12-4 and TRBJ2-5; 7 bases are a match to TRBD1. Unmatched junction bases numbered 4, after V lost 5 bases and J lost 4 bases. This CDR3 spans 13 amino acids. The CDR3 spells CASSATGPETQYF. In nucleotides, the CDR3 is TGTGCCAGCAGTGCGACAGGGCCAGAGACCCAGTACTTC.

This clonotype was counted many times. This chain joins TRBV11-2 and TRBJ1-2; D unresolved. Trimming took 0 bases from V and 4 from J, leaving 15 bases between them. CDR1 is SGHAT and CDR2 is FQNNGV in the germline V gene. The CDR3 is made up of 16 amino acids. The DNA of the CDR3 is TGTGCCAGCAGCTTAGATTTCGGACCGACCGTCTATGGCTACACCTTC. Protein product: CASSLDFGPTVYGYTF. The entire variable domain, with the rest obtained from reference TRBV11-2 and TRBJ1-2, is as follows: EAGVAQSPRYKIIEKRQSVAFWCNPISGHATLYWYQQILGQGPKLLIQFQNNGVVDDSQLPKDRFSAERLKGVDSTLKIQPAKLEDSAVYLCASSLDFGPTVYGYTFGSGTRLTVV.

The chain joins TRBV29-1 to TRBJ2-3; 12 bases are a match to TRBD2. V lost 1 base, J lost 4 bases, and 3 bases stayed unmatched. CDR3 length equals 15 residues. Germline V gene lookup returns CDR1 SQVTM and CDR2 ANQGSEA. This chain's CDR3 is CSVEATSGRSDTQYF. The DNA for the CDR3 is TGCAGCGTTGAAGCCACTAGCGGGAGGTCAGATACGCAGTATTTT.

There are many counts of this clonotype. This chain uses TRBV5-1 with TRBJ2-2; 12 positions agree with TRBD1. J lost 5 bases, V lost 4 bases, and 6 bases had no gene match. The CDR3 runs 16 residues. The germline V gene encodes CDR1 SGHRS and CDR2 YFSETQ. The CDR3 DNA reads TGCGCCAGCAGCCCGGGGACAGGGGGCGTAACCGGGGAGCTGTTTTTT. This sequence encodes CASSPGTGGVTGELFF.

This clonotype was observed at least ten times. The gene calls are TRBV12-3 or TRBV12-4 and TRBJ1-1; 8 bases are shared with TRBD1. V shed 7 bases, J shed 1 base, and the junction held 2 bases outside the gene matches. The CDR3 spans 13 residues. This CDR3 reads CASTGQGNTEAFF. The CDR3 coding sequence is TGTGCCAGCACTGGACAGGGGAACACTGAAGCTTTCTTT.

This clonotype was picked up many times. The rearrangement joins TRBV6-5 to TRBJ1-1; D remains unclear. Germline loops: CDR1 MNHEY, CDR2 SVGAGI. Trimming shortened V by 6 bases and J by 1 base, and 6 bases separated the two germline ends. This CDR3 spans 12 amino acids. CDR3 residues: CASRSKNTEAFF. The DNA for the CDR3 is TGTGCCAGCAGGTCCAAGAACACTGAAGCTTTCTTT.

This clonotype was observed many times. The rearrangement joins TRBV9 to TRBJ1-1; TRBD1 might be the D (5 bases). The CDR3 consists of 12 residues. V was pared by 3 bases and J by 8 bases, with 11 bases between. CDR1 and CDR2 (germline): SGDLS, YYNGEE. CDR3 DNA: TGTGCCAGCAGCGGTGGACAAGAAGAAGCTTTCTTT. This encodes CASSGGQEEAFF.

This clonotype was counted many times. The genes are TRBV20-1 and TRBJ2-5; 9 bases are a match to TRBD2. Germline CDR1 is DFQATT and CDR2 is SNEGSKA (reference sequence). The CDR3 length is 13 residues. After removal of 7 bases from V and 1 base from J, the junction contained 4 bases not matched to a gene. The CDR3 DNA reads as TGCAGTGAGGCTAGCGGGATCCAAGAGACCCAGTACTTC. This sequence encodes CSEASGIQETQYF.

At least ten counts were recorded for this clonotype. The rearrangement uses TRBV18 and TRBJ1-4; perhaps TRBD1 as D (5 bases). The germline V gene encodes CDR1 KGHSH and CDR2 LQKENI. V dropped 5 bases and J dropped 8 bases, with 21 bases sitting between them. The CDR3 spans 16 residues. CDR3 sequence (DNA): TGTGCCAGCTCATTCTTCCTGGGACCAAGTAAGGAAAAACTGTTTTTT. It specifies CASSFFLGPSKEKLFF.